This T cell receptor (beta chain) was sequenced for a study of blood T cells in healthy people across ages. Whole-study results and caveats: The unknown donor CMV status may have confounded expanded clonotype changes. Significant beta diversity loss was already apparent by age approximately 40, declining roughly linearly.

This CDR3 region has 14 residues. CDR1 and CDR2 (germline): DFQATT, SNEGSKA (reference sequence). V dropped 5 bases and J dropped 6 bases, with 16 bases sitting between them. This clonotype was seen at least ten times. Antigen unknown. A J-beta primer mix and a sample-barcoded 5' primer were used in a second PCR of roughly 6 to 11 cycles. MiXCR, applied by TCRdb to the 5' RACE reads, yields one record per CDR3 protein. There are approximately 700,000 distinct CDR3 sequences in the sample; less than 40% occur only once, and 15% to 19% lies in the top ten. Sequencing used blood. This sequence joins TRBV20-1 and TRBJ1-4; D is possibly TRBD1 (5 bases). This sequence originates from an elderly woman in good health. The DNA of the CDR3 is TGCAGTGCTCCGAAAAGGACATTAGATGAAAAACTGTTTTTT. Translated: CSAPKRTLDEKLFF.